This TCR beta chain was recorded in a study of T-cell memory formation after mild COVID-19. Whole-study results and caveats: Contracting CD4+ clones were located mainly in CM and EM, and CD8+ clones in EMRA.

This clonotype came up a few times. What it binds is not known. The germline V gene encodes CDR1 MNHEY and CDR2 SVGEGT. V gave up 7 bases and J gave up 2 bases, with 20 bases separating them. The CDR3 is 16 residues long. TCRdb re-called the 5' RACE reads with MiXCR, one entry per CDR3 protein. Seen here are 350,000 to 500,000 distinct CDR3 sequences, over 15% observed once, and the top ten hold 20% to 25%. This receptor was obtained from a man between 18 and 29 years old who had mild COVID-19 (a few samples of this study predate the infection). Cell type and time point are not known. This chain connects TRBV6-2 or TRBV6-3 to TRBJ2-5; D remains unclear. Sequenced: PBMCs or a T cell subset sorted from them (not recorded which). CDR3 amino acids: CASTDPIRQIQETQYF. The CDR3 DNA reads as TGTGCCAGCACCGATCCGATTCGCCAGATACAAGAGACCCAGTACTTC.